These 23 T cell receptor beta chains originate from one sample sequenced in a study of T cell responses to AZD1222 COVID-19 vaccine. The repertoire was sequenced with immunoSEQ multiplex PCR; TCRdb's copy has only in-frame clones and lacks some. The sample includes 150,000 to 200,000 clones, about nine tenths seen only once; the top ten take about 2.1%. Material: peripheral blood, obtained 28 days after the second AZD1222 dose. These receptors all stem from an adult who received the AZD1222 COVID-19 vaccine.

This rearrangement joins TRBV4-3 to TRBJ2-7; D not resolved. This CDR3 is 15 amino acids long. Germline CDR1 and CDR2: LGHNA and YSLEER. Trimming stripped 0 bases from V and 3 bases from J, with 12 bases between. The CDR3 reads CASSQDYQTYYEQYF. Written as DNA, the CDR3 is TGCGCCAGCAGCCAAGATTACCAGACCTACTACGAGCAGTACTTC.

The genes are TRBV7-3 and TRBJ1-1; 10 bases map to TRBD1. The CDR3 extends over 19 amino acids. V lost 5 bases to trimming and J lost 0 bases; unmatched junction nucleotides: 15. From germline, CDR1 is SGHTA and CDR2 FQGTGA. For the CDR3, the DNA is TGTGCCAGCAGCCTACGGCCGGGACAGGGGAATTCCATGAACACTGAAGCTTTCTTT. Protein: CASSLRPGQGNSMNTEAFF.

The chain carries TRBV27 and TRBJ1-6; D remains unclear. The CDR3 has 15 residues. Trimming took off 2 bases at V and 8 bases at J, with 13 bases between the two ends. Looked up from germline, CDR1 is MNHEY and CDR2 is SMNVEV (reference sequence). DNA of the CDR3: TGTGCCAGCAGTTTAGTCTCAGCAGCCTATTCACCCCTCCACTTT. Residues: CASSLVSAAYSPLHF.

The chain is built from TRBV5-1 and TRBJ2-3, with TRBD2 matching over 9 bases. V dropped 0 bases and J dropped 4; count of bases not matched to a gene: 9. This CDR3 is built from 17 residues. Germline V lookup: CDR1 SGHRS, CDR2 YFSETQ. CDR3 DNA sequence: TGCGCCAGCAGCTTGGCCCCGAGCGGGGGGAATTCAGATACGCAGTATTTT. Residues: CASSLAPSGGNSDTQYF.

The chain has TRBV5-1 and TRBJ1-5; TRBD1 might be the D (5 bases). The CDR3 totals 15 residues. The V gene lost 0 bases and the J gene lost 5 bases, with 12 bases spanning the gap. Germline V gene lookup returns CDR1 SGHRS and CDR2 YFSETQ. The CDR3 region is CASSLAGTLYQPQHF. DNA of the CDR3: TGCGCCAGCAGCTTGGCCGGGACCCTTTATCAGCCCCAGCATTTT.

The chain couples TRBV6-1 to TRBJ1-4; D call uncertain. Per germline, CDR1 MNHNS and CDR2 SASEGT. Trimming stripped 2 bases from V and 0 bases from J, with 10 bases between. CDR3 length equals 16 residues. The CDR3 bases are TGTGCCAGCAGTGAAAATTCTAGGACAACTAATGAAAAACTGTTTTTT. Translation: CASSENSRTTNEKLFF.

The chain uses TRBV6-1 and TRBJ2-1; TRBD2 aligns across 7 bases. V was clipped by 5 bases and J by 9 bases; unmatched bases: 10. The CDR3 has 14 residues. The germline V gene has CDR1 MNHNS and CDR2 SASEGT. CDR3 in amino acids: CASSPRLAVGEQFF. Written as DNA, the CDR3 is TGTGCCAGCAGTCCGAGACTAGCTGTTGGTGAGCAGTTCTTC.

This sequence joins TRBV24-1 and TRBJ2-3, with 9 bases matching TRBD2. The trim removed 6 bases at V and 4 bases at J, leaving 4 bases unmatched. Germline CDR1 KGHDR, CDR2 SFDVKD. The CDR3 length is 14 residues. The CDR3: CATSIAGVADTQYF. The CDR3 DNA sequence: TGTGCCACCAGTATAGCGGGAGTCGCAGATACGCAGTATTTT.

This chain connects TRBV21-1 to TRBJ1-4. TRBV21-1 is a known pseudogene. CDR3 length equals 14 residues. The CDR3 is CASPRRKDNEKLFF. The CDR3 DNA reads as TGTGCCAGCCCTCGACGGAAAGATAATGAAAAACTGTTTTTT.

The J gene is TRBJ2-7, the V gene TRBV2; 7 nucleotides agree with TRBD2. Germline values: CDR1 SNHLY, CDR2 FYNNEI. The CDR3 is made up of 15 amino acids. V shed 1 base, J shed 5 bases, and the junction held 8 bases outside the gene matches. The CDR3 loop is CASSEGGPLADEQYF. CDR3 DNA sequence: TGTGCCAGCAGTGAAGGGGGCCCTCTAGCGGACGAGCAGTACTTC.

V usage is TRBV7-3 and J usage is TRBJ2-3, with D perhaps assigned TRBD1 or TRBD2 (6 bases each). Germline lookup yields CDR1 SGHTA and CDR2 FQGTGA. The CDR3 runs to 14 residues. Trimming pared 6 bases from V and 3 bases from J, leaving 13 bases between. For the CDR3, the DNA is TGTGCCAGCAGAAGGGGAGGACAGACAGATACGCAGTATTTT. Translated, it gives CASRRGGQTDTQYF.

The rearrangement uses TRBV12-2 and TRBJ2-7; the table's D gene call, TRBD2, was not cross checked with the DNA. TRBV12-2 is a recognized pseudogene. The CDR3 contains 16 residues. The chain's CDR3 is CASRLAPTGGHYEQYF. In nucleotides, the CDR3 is TGTGCAAGTCGCTTAGCGCCAACGGGGGGCCACTACGAGCAGTACTTC.

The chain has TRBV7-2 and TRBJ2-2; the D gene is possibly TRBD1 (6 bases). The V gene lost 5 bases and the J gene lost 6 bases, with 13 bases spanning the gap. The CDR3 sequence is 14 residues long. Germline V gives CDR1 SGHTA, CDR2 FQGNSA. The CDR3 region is CASSPGTRPGELFF. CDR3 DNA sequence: TGTGCCAGCAGCCCGGGGACAAGACCCGGGGAGCTGTTTTTT. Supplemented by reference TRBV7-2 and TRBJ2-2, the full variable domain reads GAGVSQSPSNKVTEKGKDVELRCDPISGHTALYWYRQSLGQGLEFLIYFQGNSAPDKSGLPSDRFSAERTGGSVSTLTIQRTQQEDSAVYLCASSPGTRPGELFFGEGSRLTVL.

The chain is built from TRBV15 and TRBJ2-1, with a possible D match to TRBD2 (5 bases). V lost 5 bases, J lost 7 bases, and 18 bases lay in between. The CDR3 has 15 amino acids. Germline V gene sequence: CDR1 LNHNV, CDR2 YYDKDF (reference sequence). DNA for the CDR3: TGTGCCACCAGCGAGAAAACCGAGGGCCGTAATGAGCAGTTCTTC. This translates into CATSEKTEGRNEQFF.

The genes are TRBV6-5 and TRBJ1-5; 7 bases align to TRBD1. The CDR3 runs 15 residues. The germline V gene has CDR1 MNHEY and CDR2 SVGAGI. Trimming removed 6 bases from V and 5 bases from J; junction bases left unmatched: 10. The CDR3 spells CASSPRGGGHQPQHF. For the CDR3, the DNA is TGTGCCAGCAGCCCCAGGGGGGGTGGTCATCAGCCCCAGCATTTT.

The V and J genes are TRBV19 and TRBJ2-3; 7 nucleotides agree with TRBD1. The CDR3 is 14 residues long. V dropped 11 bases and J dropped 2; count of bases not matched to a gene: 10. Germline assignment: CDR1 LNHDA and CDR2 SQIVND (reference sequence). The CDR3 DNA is TGTGCCGGAAGCCCAGGGGGTTACACAGATACGCAGTATTTT. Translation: CAGSPGGYTDTQYF. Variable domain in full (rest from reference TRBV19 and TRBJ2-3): DGGITQSPKYLFRKEGQNVTLSCEQNLNHDAMYWYRQDPGQGLRLIYYSQIVNDFQKGDIAEGYSVSREKKESFPLTVTSAQKNPTAFYLCAGSPGGYTDTQYFGPGTRLTVL.

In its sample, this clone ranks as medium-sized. In nucleotides, the CDR3 is TGTGCCAGTAGTATATACGGGGGATCGAACACTGAAGCTTTCTTT. Translating it yields CASSIYGGSNTEAFF. The chain couples TRBV19 to TRBJ1-1; maybe TRBD1 (5 bases). This CDR3 contains 15 residues. The V end lost 2 bases, the J end lost 1 base, and 11 bases lay between the germline ends. From germline, CDR1 is LNHDA and CDR2 SQIVND (reference sequence).

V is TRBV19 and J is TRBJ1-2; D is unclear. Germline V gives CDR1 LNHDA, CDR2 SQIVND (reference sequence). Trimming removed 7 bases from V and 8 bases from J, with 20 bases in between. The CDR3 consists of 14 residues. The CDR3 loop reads CASIPLGERKGYTF. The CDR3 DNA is TGTGCCAGTATCCCTCTCGGGGAAAGAAAAGGCTACACCTTC.

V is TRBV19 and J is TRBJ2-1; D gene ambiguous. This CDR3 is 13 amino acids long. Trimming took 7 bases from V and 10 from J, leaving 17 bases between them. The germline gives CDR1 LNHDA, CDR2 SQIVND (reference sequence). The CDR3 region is CASTSWGLSEQFF. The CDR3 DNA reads TGTGCCAGTACCTCCTGGGGTTTGTCCGAGCAGTTCTTC.

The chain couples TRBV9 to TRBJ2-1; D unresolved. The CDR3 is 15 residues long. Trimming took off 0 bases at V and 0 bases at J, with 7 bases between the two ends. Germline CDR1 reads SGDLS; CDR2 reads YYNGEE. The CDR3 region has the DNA TGTGCCAGCAGCGTAGATCACGCCTCCTACAATGAGCAGTTCTTC. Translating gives CASSVDHASYNEQFF.

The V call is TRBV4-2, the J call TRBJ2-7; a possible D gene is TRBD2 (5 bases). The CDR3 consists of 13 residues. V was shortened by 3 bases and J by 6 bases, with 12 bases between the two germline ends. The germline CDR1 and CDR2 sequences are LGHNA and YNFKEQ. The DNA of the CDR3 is TGTGCCAGCAGCCACCCGGACTCCCCCGAGCAGTACTTC. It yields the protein CASSHPDSPEQYF.

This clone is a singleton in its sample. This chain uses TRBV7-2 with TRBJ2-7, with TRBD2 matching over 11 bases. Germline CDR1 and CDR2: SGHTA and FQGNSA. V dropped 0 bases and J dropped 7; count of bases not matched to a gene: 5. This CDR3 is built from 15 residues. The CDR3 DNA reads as TGTGCCAGCAGCTTAGCGTCTAGCGGGGGGTATGAGCAGTACTTC. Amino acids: CASSLASSGGYEQYF.

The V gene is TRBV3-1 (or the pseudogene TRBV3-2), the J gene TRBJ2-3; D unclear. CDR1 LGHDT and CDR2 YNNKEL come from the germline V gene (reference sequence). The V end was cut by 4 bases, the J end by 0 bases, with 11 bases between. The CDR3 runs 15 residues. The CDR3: CASSPTPDSTDTQYF. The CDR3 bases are TGTGCCAGCAGCCCCACCCCGGATAGCACAGATACGCAGTATTTT.